These T cell receptor beta chains were read from a single sample in a study of blood T cell repertoires in COVID-19. Repertoires were generated with immunoSEQ multiplex PCR, while TCRdb's copy carries only in-frame clones and drops some. This table has a few hundred thousand clones, roughly 90% appearing once. Material: PBMCs or T cells enriched from blood (not recorded which). All receptors derive from a woman in her forties or fifties who had recovered from COVID-19. CDR3s leave out the opening cysteine and the closing phenylalanine or tryptophan. The D gene is left open where the match is weak.

>TRBJ2-7|TRBV10-3|TRBD1
AISESGTGGYEQY
>TRBJ2-1|TRBV5-1|-
ASSLAVGQTSSYNEQF
>TRBJ2-1|TRBV27|TRBD1
ASTQPGTGSNEQF
>TRBJ1-2|TRBV28|-
ASTMGGDGGYT
>TRBJ2-7|TRBV27|TRBD2
ASSLSRGASYEQY
>TRBJ2-5|TRBV6-2/TRBV6-3|-
ASSGASKGGETQY
>TRBJ2-1|TRBV7-9|-
ASSSGAWGDNEQF
>TRBJ1-1|TRBV28|TRBD1
ASSGRGTGNAEAF
>TRBJ2-7|TRBV15|-
ATSRGESYEQY
>TRBJ1-5|TRBV10-3|-
AISEERTDTNQPQH
>TRBJ2-7|TRBV11-2|TRBD2
ASSRGLAVYEQY
>TRBJ2-5|TRBV6-5|-
ASSYGRGEETQY
>TRBJ1-2|TRBV28|TRBD1
ASSPTVGQDGSYT
>TRBJ2-7|TRBV7-9|TRBD2
ASTLARASGSYEQY
>TRBJ2-7|TRBV7-2|TRBD2
ASSSGLANYEQY
>TRBJ2-4|TRBV6-2/TRBV6-3|-
ASSTRTVAKNIQY
>TRBJ2-1|TRBV28|TRBD1
ASSLRDRVNEQF
>TRBJ1-6|TRBV7-2|-
ASSLAWTARSPLH
>TRBJ1-6|TRBV18|TRBD1
ASSRQRDREGPLH
>TRBJ1-1|TRBV5-6|-
ASSFVRYRNTEAF
>TRBJ2-7|TRBV5-8|-
ASSILGATGVSYEQY
>TRBJ1-2|TRBV11-3|-
AARRAGPTNYGYT
>TRBJ2-1|TRBV28|-
ASSSEQGRF
>TRBJ1-2|TRBV19|-
ASSLTERANYGYT
>TRBJ2-1|TRBV3-1/TRBV3-2|-
ASSQVPGSSYNEQF
>TRBJ1-2|TRBV14|TRBD1
ASSQIGQGGNGYT
>TRBJ2-7|TRBV4-1|TRBD2
ASSQSLAGGPREQY
>TRBJ2-3|TRBV29-1|TRBD2
SVKTSGSTDTQY
>TRBJ2-6|TRBV19|-
ASSSRTAGANVLT
>TRBJ2-5|TRBV9|TRBD2
ASSAGTSGETQY
>TRBJ2-5|TRBV4-1|TRBD2
ASSQGIRGRGETQY
>TRBJ2-7|TRBV5-4|TRBD2
ASSLGPLAGGGYEQY
>TRBJ2-6|TRBV24-1|-
ATSDRRSGANVLT
>TRBJ1-1|TRBV3-1/TRBV3-2|-
ASTSTEATGTEAF
>TRBJ1-5|TRBV10-3|-
AISESGGLFSNQPQH
>TRBJ1-4|TRBV7-9|TRBD1
ASSLDRGSNEKLF
>TRBJ2-7|TRBV6-5|TRBD1
ASRGTGSSYEQY
>TRBJ2-3|TRBV28|TRBD2
ASSTRSGRTDTQY
>TRBJ2-3|TRBV7-2|TRBD1
ASSLGQTTDTQY
>TRBJ2-7|TRBV5-6|TRBD2
ASSVYGTAGGYEQY
>TRBJ1-3|TRBV6-2/TRBV6-3|-
ASSPYSSGSLGNTIY